The clone carrying this T cell receptor beta chain was seen ten or more times. The data belong to a study of blood T cell repertoires in COVID-19. The overall study: COVID-19 samples collected from the United States, Italy and Spain covered acute and convalescent phases. From T cells, B-cell-depleted T cells, or PBMCs came the material, which was cDNA or gDNA.

This CDR3 region has 14 residues. Germline V gene lookup returns CDR1 MGHRA and CDR2 YSYEKL. The V end was cut by 7 bases, the J end by 1 base, with 10 bases between. How the authors handled the data: Amplified reference gene primers provided the basis for estimating nucleated cell counts. Clones were read by immunoSEQ multiplex PCR, and TCRdb kept only the in-frame ones, dropping some. That table supplies the V and J calls and clone size; D and trimming were determined from the DNA. The sample contains 150,000 to 200,000 clones, just over 85% of which appear only once. The TCR was taken from a man aged 45-60 years with active or convalescent COVID-19. Sequencing input: peripheral blood. The V gene is TRBV4-1, the J gene TRBJ2-2, with D possibly being TRBD2 (5 bases). CDR3 in amino acids: CASIRAVNTGELFF. The CDR3 DNA reads as TGCGCCAGCATCAGAGCGGTGAACACCGGGGAGCTGTTTTTT.